This TCR beta chain was sequenced during a study of blood T cell repertoires in COVID-19. For the study at large: Sites in the United States, Italy and Spain provided acute and convalescent COVID-19 samples.

Some clones are missing from TCRdb's copy, which holds only in-frame ones; the method was immunoSEQ multiplex PCR. The repertoire has around 240,000 clones, roughly nine tenths of them found once; the top ten carry approximately 1.3%. The age range of participants was about 18 to 95 years, with residence in more than 20 US areas. Categorization into cohorts depended on clinical history that participants reported. Specimen: PBMCs or T cells enriched from blood (not recorded which). The receptor comes from a human donor in a cohort exposed to, infected with or recovered from COVID-19 (not recorded which). The donor label of this sample is uncertain.

CDR3 nucleotide sequence: TGTGCCAGCAGCCCAACCGGGGGGAGTGTCGGGGAGCTGTTTTTT. Its translation is CASSPTGGSVGELFF. The V gene is TRBV7-3, the J gene TRBJ2-2, with 7 bases lining up with TRBD2. This CDR3 contains 15 residues. V shed 5 bases, J shed 7 bases, and the junction held 10 bases outside the gene matches. The germline CDR1 and CDR2 sequences are SGHTA and FQGTGA.